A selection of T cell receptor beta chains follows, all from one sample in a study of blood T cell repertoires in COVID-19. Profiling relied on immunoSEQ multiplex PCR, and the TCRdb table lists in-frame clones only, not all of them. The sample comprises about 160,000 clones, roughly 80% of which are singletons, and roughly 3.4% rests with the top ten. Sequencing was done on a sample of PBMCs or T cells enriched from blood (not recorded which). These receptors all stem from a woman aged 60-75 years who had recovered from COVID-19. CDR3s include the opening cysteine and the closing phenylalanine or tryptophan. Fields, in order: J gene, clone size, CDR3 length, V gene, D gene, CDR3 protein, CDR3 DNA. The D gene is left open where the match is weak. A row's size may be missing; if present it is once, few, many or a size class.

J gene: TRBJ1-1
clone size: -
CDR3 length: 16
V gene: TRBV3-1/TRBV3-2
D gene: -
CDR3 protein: CASSPPPGVDYTEAFF
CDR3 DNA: TGTGCCAGCAGCCCTCCTCCAGGGGTCGATTACACTGAAGCTTTCTTT

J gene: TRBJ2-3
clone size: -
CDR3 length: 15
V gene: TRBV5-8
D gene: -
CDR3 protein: CASSLLLAGTDTQYF
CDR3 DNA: TGTGCCAGCAGCTTGTTATTAGCGGGCACAGATACGCAGTATTTT

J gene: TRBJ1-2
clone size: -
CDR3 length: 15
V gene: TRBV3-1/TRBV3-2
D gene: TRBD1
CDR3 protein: CASSQGDRGANGYTF
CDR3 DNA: TGTGCCAGCAGCCAAGGGGACAGGGGTGCGAATGGCTACACCTTC

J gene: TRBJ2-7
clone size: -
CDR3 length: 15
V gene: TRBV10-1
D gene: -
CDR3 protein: CASSERPGASYEQYF
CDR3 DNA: TGCGCCAGCAGTGAAAGGCCAGGGGCTTCCTACGAGCAGTACTTC

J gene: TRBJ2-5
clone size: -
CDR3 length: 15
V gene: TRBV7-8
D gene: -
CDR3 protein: CASSLWGGDQETQYF
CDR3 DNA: TGTGCCAGCAGCTTATGGGGAGGAGACCAAGAGACCCAGTACTTC

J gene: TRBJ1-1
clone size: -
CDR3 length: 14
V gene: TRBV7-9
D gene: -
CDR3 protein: CASSLSGRNTEAFF
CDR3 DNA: TGTGCCAGCAGCTTAAGCGGGAGGAACACTGAAGCTTTCTTT

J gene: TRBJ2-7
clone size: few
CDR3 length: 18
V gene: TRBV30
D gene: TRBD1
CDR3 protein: CAWSVGSWGTGHSYEQYF
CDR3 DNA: TGTGCCTGGAGTGTAGGATCGTGGGGGACAGGTCACTCCTACGAGCAGTACTTC

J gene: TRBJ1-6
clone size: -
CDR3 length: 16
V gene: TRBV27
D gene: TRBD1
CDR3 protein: CASTDRSYVDNSPLHF
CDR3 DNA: TGTGCCTCGACGGACAGGTCCTACGTAGATAATTCACCCCTCCACTTT

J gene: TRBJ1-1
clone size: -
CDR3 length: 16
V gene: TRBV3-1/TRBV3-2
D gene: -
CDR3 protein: CASSQGRTANPTEAFF
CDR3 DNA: TGTGCCAGCAGCCAAGGTAGGACAGCCAACCCCACTGAAGCTTTCTTT

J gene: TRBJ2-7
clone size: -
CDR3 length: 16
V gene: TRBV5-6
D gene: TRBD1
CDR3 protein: CASSEPGQGGSYEQYF
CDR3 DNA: TGTGCCAGCAGCGAACCGGGACAGGGGGGCAGTTACGAGCAGTACTTC

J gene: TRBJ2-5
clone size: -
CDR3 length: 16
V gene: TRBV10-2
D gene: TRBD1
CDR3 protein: CASSEPTGTGKETQYF
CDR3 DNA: TGCGCCAGCAGTGAGCCTACCGGGACAGGGAAAGAGACCCAGTACTTC

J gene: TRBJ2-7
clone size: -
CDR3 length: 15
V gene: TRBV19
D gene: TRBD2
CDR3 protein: CASSPPAGATYEQYF
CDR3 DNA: TGTGCCAGTAGTCCGCCAGCGGGGGCGACCTACGAGCAGTACTTC

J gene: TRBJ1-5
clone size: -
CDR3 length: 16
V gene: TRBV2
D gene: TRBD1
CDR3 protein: CASNPSDRGGNQPQHF
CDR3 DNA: TGTGCCAGCAATCCCTCGGACAGGGGAGGCAATCAGCCCCAGCATTTT

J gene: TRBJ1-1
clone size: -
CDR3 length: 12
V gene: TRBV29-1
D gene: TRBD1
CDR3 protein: CSVPGQAREAFF
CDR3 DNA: TGCAGCGTCCCCGGACAGGCAAGGGAAGCTTTCTTT

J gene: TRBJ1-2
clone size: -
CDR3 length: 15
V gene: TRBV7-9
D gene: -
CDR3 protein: CASSWSRDSYHGYTF
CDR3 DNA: TGTGCCAGCAGCTGGTCCCGGGACTCCTACCACGGCTACACCTTC

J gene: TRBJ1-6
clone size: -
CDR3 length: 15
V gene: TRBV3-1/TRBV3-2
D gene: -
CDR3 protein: CASSPPAHSNSPLHF
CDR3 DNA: TGTGCCAGCAGCCCGCCGGCCCACAGTAATTCACCCCTCCACTTT

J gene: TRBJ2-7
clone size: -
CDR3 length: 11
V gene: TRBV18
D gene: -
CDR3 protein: CASSPNGEQYF
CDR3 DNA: TGTGCCAGCTCACCTAACGGGGAGCAGTACTTC

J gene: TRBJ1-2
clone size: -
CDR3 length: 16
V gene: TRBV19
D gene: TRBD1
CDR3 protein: CASVERTGTANYGYTF
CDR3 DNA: TGTGCCAGTGTAGAGAGAACCGGGACAGCTAACTATGGCTACACCTTC

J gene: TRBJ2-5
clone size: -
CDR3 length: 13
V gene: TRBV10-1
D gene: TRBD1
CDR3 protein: CASGTGDQETQYF
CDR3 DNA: TGCGCCAGCGGAACAGGGGACCAAGAGACCCAGTACTTC

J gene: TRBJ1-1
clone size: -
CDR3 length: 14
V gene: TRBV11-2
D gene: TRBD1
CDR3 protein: CASSLGGTADEAFF
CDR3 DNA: TGTGCCAGCAGCTTAGGCGGGACAGCCGATGAAGCTTTCTTT

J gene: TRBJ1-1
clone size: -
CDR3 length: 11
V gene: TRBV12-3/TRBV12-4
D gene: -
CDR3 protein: CASSFHSEAFF
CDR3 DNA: TGTGCCAGCAGTTTTCACAGTGAAGCTTTCTTT

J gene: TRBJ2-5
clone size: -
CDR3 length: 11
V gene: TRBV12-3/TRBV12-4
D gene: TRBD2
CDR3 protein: CASSTGRAQYF
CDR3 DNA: TGTGCCAGCAGTACGGGGAGGGCCCAGTACTTC

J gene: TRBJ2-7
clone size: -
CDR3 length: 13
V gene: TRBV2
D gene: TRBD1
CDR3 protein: CASDRDSIYEQYF
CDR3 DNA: TGTGCCAGCGACCGGGACAGTATCTACGAGCAGTACTTC

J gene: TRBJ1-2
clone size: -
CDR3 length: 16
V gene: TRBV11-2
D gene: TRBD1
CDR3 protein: CASSLGTGALTEGYTF
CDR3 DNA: TGTGCCAGCAGCTTAGGGACAGGGGCTTTAACGGAGGGCTACACCTTC

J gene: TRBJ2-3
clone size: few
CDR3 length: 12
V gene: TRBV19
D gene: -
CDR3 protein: CASSMLGRTQYF
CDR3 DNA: TGTGCCAGTAGTATGTTGGGGCGGACGCAGTATTTT

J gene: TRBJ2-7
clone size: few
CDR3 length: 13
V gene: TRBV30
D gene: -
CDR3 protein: CAWSLLTDYEQYF
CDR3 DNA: TGTGCCTGGAGTCTATTGACAGACTACGAGCAGTACTTC

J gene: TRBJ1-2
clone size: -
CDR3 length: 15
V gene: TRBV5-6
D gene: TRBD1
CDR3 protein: CASSLKTGGYYGYTF
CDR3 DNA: TGTGCCAGCAGCTTAAAGACAGGGGGTTACTATGGCTACACCTTC

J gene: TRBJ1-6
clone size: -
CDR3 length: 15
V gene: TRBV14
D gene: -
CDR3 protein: CASSQGNRRDSPLHF
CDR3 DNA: TGTGCCAGCAGCCAAGGGAACAGGAGGGATTCACCCCTCCACTTT

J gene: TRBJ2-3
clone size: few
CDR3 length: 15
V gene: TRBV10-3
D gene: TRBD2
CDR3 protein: CAIRQTSVGTDTQYF
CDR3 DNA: TGTGCCATCAGACAGACTAGCGTCGGGACAGATACGCAGTATTTT

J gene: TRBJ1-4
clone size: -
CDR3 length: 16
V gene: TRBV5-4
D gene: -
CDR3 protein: CASRPGEGATNEKLFF
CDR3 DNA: TGTGCCAGCAGGCCGGGGGAGGGCGCAACTAATGAAAAACTGTTTTTT

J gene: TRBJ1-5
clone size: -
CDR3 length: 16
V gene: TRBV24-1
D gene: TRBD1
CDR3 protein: CATSDSGTGGIQPQHF
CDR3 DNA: TGTGCCACCAGTGATTCCGGGACAGGGGGGATTCAGCCCCAGCATTTT

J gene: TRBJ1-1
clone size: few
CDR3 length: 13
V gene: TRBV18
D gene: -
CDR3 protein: CASSQDRNTEAFF
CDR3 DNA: TGTGCCAGCTCACAAGACAGGAACACTGAAGCTTTCTTT

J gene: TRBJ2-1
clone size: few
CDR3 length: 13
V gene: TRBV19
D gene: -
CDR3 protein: CASSILLDKEQFF
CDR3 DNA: TGTGCCAGTAGTATTTTATTAGACAAGGAGCAGTTCTTC

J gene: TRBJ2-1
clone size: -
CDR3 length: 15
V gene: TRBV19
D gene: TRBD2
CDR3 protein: CASSIRAGGYDEQFF
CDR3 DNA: TGTGCCAGTAGTATCAGAGCGGGGGGCTATGATGAGCAGTTCTTC

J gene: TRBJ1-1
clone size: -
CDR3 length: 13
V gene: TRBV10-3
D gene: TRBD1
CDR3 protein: CAIGQGGMTEAFF
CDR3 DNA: TGTGCCATCGGACAGGGAGGGATGACTGAAGCTTTCTTT

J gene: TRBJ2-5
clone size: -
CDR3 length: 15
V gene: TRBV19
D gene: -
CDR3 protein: CASRRRDRSQETQYF
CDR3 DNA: TGTGCCAGTAGAAGGCGGGACAGATCCCAAGAGACCCAGTACTTC

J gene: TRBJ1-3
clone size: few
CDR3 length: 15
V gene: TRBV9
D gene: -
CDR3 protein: CASSVEGRAGNTIYF
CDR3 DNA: TGTGCCAGCAGCGTAGAAGGCAGGGCTGGAAACACCATATATTTT

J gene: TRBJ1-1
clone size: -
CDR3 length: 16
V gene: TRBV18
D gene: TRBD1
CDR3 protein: CASSLGQGALNTEAFF
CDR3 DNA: TGTGCCAGCTCCCTGGGACAGGGGGCTTTAAACACTGAAGCTTTCTTT

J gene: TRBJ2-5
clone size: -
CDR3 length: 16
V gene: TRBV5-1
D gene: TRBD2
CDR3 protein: CASSPRLAGKQETQYF
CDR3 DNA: TGCGCCAGCAGCCCAAGACTAGCGGGGAAACAAGAGACCCAGTACTTC

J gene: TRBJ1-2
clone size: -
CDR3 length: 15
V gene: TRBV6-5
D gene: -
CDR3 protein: CASTIFVGHRYGYTF
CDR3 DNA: TGTGCCAGCACCATATTCGTAGGACATCGATATGGCTACACCTTC

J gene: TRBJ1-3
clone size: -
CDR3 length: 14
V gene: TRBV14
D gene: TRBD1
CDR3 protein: CASSRTGTGNTIYF
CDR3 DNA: TGTGCCAGCAGTCGGACAGGGACTGGAAACACCATATATTTT

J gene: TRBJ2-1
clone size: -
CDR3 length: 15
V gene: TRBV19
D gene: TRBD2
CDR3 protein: CASSVAGGTYNEQFF
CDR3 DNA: TGTGCCAGTAGTGTTGCGGGGGGGACCTACAATGAGCAGTTCTTC

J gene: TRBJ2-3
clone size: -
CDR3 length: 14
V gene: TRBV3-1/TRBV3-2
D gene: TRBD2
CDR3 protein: CATSLGGSTDTQYF
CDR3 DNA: TGTGCCACGTCTCTCGGGGGGAGCACAGATACGCAGTATTTT

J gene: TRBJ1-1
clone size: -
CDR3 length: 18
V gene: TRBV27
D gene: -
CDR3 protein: CASSLDMPGRGKNTEAFF
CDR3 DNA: TGTGCCAGCAGTTTGGACATGCCCGGCAGGGGAAAGAACACTGAAGCTTTCTTT

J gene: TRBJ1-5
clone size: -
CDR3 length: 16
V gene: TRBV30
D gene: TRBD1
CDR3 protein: CAWSATETGMDQPQHF
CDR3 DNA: TGTGCCTGGAGTGCCACAGAGACAGGGATGGATCAGCCCCAGCATTTT

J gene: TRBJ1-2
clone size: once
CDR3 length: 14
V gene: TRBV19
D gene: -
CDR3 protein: CASREVRGLYGYTF
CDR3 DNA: TGTGCCAGTAGAGAGGTGCGGGGGTTGTATGGCTACACCTTC

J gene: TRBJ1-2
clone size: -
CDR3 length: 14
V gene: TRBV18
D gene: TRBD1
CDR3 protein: CASSPGTANYGYTF
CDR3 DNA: TGTGCCAGCTCACCCGGGACAGCCAACTATGGCTACACCTTC

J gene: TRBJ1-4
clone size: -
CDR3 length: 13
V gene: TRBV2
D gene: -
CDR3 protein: CASDQGFNEKLFF
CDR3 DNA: TGTGCCAGCGACCAGGGCTTTAATGAAAAACTGTTTTTT

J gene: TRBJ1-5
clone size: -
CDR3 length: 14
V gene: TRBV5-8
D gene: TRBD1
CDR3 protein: CASSEDRVDQPQHF
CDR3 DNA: TGTGCCAGCAGCGAGGACAGGGTGGATCAGCCCCAGCATTTT

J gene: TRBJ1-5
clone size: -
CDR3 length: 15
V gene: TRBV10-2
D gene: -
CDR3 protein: CASSESGREGQPQHF
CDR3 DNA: TGCGCCAGCAGTGAGTCGGGCAGGGAAGGTCAGCCCCAGCATTTT

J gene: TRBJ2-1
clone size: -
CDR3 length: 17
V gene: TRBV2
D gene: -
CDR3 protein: CASSPAAMDLSGSEQFF
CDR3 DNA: TGTGCCAGCAGCCCCGCGGCCATGGACCTTTCCGGGAGTGAGCAGTTCTTC